A single T cell receptor beta chain is shown here with its context. As yet, its antigen is unknown. These data come from a study of T cells after yellow fever vaccination. Points from the study as a whole: The study noted that FACS-sorted repertoires could contain abundant clonotypes contaminating from the bulk population.

TCRdb fed the 5' RACE reads into MiXCR, producing one record per CDR3 protein. The table has 300,000 to 350,000 distinct CDR3 sequences, 3.5% to 4.5% seen once; the top ten hold approximately 24%. This CDR3 has 15 amino acids. In germline, CDR1 is ENHRY, CDR2 SYGVKD. Trimming took 7 bases from V and 6 from J, leaving 20 bases between them. The V gene is TRBV10-3, the J gene TRBJ2-3; tentative D call: TRBD2 (6 bases). This sequence originates from a man aged 18-30 years who received the YFV17D yellow fever vaccine. The sample in question was PBMCs, obtained 5 days after the yellow fever booster vaccination. The DNA of the CDR3 is TGTGCCATCAAGAGGGACTCCGGGGAGTGGGATACGCAGTATTTT. Its protein product is CAIKRDSGEWDTQYF.